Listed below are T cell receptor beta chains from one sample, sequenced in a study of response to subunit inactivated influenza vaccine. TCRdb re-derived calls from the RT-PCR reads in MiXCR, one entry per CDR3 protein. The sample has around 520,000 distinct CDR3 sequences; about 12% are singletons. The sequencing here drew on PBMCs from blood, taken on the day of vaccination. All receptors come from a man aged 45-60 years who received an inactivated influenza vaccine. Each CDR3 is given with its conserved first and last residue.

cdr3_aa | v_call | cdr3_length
CASSQTPSHMAAYEQYF | TRBV7-2 | 17
CASSTRQNTGELFF | TRBV5-1 | 14
CASTGDSSTEAFF | TRBV6-2/TRBV6-3 | 13
CASSLAPRSSYEQYF | TRBV5-6 | 15
CASSLTATGNYGYTF | TRBV7-6 | 15
CATSRDWVGEGEDTQYF | TRBV15 | 17
CASSSGQGTDEQYF | TRBV5-1 | 14
CASHGARTRRIAKNIQYF | TRBV10-1 | 18
CASSEERALRSNTIYF | TRBV6-1 | 16
CASSLGPGKSYEQYF | TRBV12-3/TRBV12-4 | 15
CASSSMIAGASTDTQYF | TRBV11-2 | 17
CASSFFSPRQTAPSGNTIYF | TRBV11-1 | 20
CASSQALSVLRVYEQYF | TRBV3-1 | 17
CASSPRTVPDTQYF | TRBV9 | 14
CASRLGISYEQYF | TRBV12-3/TRBV12-4 | 13
CASSTSGQETQYF | TRBV6-1 | 13
CASSARGGGEQYF | TRBV25-1 | 13
CASSPFIPGEETQYF | TRBV11-2 | 15
CSAREIPSGRYNEQFF | TRBV20-1 | 16
CASSLVSGRLRVF | TRBV28 | 13
CSARRSTGGKVYEQYF | TRBV20-1 | 16
CASSVLAGVGRNEQFF | TRBV7-2 | 16
CASRSGTRNTGELFF | TRBV7-2 | 15
CASSFGGTGNQPQHF | TRBV7-9 | 15
CASSHTELRDRALKAFF | TRBV4-1 | 17
CASSFGTSGGANEQFF | TRBV5-1 | 16
CSATLQEGLGTEQYF | TRBV20-1 | 15
CASSAVVGGYHYEQYF | TRBV5-6 | 16
CASSLEGHGIEQFF | TRBV5-1 | 14
CSASSNRGSTDTQYF | TRBV20-1 | 15
CASSPWGETYNEQFF | TRBV7-9 | 15
CASSRPGGNEQFF | TRBV25-1 | 13
CSARAWAAVTETQYF | TRBV20-1 | 15
CASSLGQGASGELFF | TRBV5-1 | 15
CASSLDPAGELFF | TRBV5-1 | 13
CASSSPYLTLAEQETQYF | TRBV28 | 18
CASKQGDDEKLFF | TRBV6-1 | 13
CASSLGGTGGTDTQYF | TRBV28 | 16
CASSPVIGAGDTQYF | TRBV27 | 15
CSARDKDKSPWHYGYTF | TRBV20-1 | 17
CASSLDGAHSYNEQFF | TRBV5-1 | 16
CSARDTRGEMGGYTF | TRBV20-1 | 15
CASSAGVDTQYF | TRBV5-1 | 12
CASSFKGFSYNEQFF | TRBV7-2 | 15
CASSVESVGTGSYNEQFF | TRBV9 | 18
CAIRGTAIIGTEAFF | TRBV10-3 | 15
CSAKGVAYEQYF | TRBV20-1 | 12
CASAQGSHAEAFF | TRBV30 | 13
CASSLSPRQREQYF | TRBV27 | 14
CASRKDYEQYF | TRBV6-5 | 11
CASSLGPNQPQHF | TRBV7-2 | 13
CSASIPGLTSETQYF | TRBV20-1 | 15
CASSQVHSPRDGYTF | TRBV3-1 | 15
CSARDGDSYEQYF | TRBV29-1 | 13
CASNGGAGAFNEQFF | TRBV12-3/TRBV12-4 | 15